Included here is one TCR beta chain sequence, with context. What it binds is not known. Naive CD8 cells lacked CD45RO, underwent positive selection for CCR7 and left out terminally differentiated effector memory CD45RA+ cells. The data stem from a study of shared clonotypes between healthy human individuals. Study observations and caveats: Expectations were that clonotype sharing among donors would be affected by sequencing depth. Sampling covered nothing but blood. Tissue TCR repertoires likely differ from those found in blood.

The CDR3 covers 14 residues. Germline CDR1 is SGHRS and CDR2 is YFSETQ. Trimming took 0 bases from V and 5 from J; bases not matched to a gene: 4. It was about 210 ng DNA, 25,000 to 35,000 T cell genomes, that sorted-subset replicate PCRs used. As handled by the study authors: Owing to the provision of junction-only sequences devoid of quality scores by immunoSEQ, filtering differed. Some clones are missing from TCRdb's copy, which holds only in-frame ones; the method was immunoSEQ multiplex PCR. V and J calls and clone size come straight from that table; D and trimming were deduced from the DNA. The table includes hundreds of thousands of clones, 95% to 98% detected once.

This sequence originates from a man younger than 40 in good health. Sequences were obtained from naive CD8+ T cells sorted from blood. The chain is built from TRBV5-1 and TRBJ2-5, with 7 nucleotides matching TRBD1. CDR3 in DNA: TGCGCCAGCAGCTTGGAGGGGGCCCTTGAGACCCAGTACTTC. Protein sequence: CASSLEGALETQYF.